A single sample gave rise to the 24 T cell receptor beta chains below, sequenced in a study of T-cell reconstitution after alpha-beta-depleted transplantation in children (dated by TCRdb to 2016 to 2017). Libraries were prepared through PCR. Sequencing used an Illumina HiSeq 2500. To normalize quantification of the TCRbeta repertoire, the TCR libraries were built with molecular barcoding that relied on unique molecular identifiers. The public sequencing data were trimmed at Q25 with fastp and processed into clonotypes with MiXCR by TCRdb, which kept only in-frame beta chains. Rows are combined by CDR3 protein, so each entry shows the most common genes and DNA. The sample table holds about 1,000,000 distinct CDR3 sequences, of which roughly 29% were seen once. In total, the top ten clones hold 25% to 35% of the sample. Interpreted using the paper, the treatment or condition label stands for: allogeneic hematopoietic cell transplantation with graft depleted of TCRalphabeta T cells and CD19 B cells.

This specimen consisted of PBMCs, mostly from graft donor cells, obtained 360 days after TCRalphabeta/CD19-depleted stem cell transplant. These TCRs come from a boy younger than two who had a stem cell transplant for SCID, so the T cells may come from the graft donor.

This clonotype has more than one count but fewer than ten. The gene calls are TRBV4-3 and TRBJ2-5, with 7 bases lining up with TRBD1. Germline CDR1 and CDR2: LGHNA and YSLEER. This CDR3 comprises 14 residues. V dropped 0 bases and J dropped 2; count of bases not matched to a gene: 0. CDR3 sequence: CASSQETGQETQYF. In DNA form, the CDR3 reads TGCGCCAGCAGCCAAGAGACAGGGCAAGAGACCCAGTACTTC.

The genes are TRBV5-1 and TRBJ1-1, with D perhaps TRBD1 (5 bases). Trimming pared 4 bases from V and 2 bases from J, leaving 15 bases between. Germline V gene sequence: CDR1 SGHRS, CDR2 YFSETQ. CDR3 length: 15 residues. The CDR3 here is CASSRDPLINTEAFF. For the CDR3, the DNA is TGCGCCAGCAGCCGGGACCCTTTAATTAACACTGAAGCTTTCTTT.

The genes are TRBV12-3 or TRBV12-4 and TRBJ1-5; tentatively, D is TRBD1 (5 bases). The CDR3 runs 14 residues. V lost 5 bases, J lost 0 bases, and 8 bases lay in between. The CDR3 coding sequence is TGTGCCAGCAGTCCGACAGCTAGCAATCAGCCCCAGCATTTT. Protein: CASSPTASNQPQHF.

The chain joins TRBV7-9 to TRBJ2-7, with TRBD1 matching 7 bases. The trim removed 3 bases at V and 3 bases at J, leaving 5 bases unmatched. Per germline, CDR1 SEHNR and CDR2 FQNEAQ (reference sequence). This CDR3 spans 14 amino acids. This CDR3 is CASSFPGQIYEQYF. The CDR3 coding sequence is TGTGCCAGCAGCTTCCCGGGACAGATCTACGAGCAGTACTTC.

This clonotype showed up just a few times. The V call is TRBV12-1, the J call TRBJ1-2; the DNA was not used to check the table's D call, TRBD1. TRBV12-1 is termed a pseudogene. The CDR3 consists of 21 residues. The CDR3 bases are TGTGCCAGCAGCTTTGAGGCGGTAAAGGCCAAGGACAGGATATTTAACTATGGCTACACCTTC. As protein: CASSFEAVKAKDRIFNYGYTF.

This clonotype has at least ten counts. The V call is TRBV6-1, the J call TRBJ2-5; 8 bases agree with TRBD2. J gave up 4 bases and V 6 bases, and 7 bases lay outside the gene matches. Germline CDR1 is MNHNS and CDR2 is SASEGT. The length of the CDR3 is 14 residues. CDR3 DNA: TGTGCCAGCAGCCCCGCGGGGGGACCAGAGACCCAGTACTTC. Translating it yields CASSPAGGPETQYF.

The chain links TRBV12-3 or TRBV12-4 to TRBJ1-5; D may be TRBD1 (6 bases). The CDR3 loop spans 18 amino acids. The germline V and J ends were trimmed by 1 base and 0 bases, with 16 bases remaining between them. The CDR3 nucleotides are TGTGCCAGCAGTTTAGATCGGGGGGCGTCTTCTAGCAATCAGCCCCAGCATTTT. As protein: CASSLDRGASSSNQPQHF.

This clonotype has a handful of counts. This chain uses TRBV7-7 with TRBJ2-3; D not certain. This CDR3 spans 13 amino acids. The germline CDR1 and CDR2 sequences are SSHAT and FNYEAQ (reference sequence). The V gene lost 5 bases and the J gene lost 6 bases, with 12 bases spanning the gap. As DNA, the CDR3 is TGTGCCAGCAGCACCCTTTCTATGGATACGCAGTATTTT. This codes for CASSTLSMDTQYF.

This clonotype was seen more than once but under ten times. V and J are TRBV6-5 and TRBJ2-3, with 7 bases fitting TRBD2. This CDR3 has 15 residues. From germline, CDR1 is MNHEY and CDR2 SVGAGI. Trimming at V came to 3 bases and at J to 5 bases, leaving 8 bases not matched to a gene. CDR3 sequence (DNA): TGTGCCAGCAGTTATGGCGGGGGAGGAGGAGATACGCAGTATTTT. This translates into CASSYGGGGGDTQYF.

The chain links TRBV7-8 to TRBJ2-7; D gene uncertain. Germline assignment: CDR1 SGHVS and CDR2 FQNEAQ. The length of the CDR3 is 13 residues. V lost 2 bases, J lost 1 base, and 6 bases lay in between. In DNA, the CDR3 is TGTGCCAGCAGCTTAATGCAGTCCTACGAGCAGTACTTC. It yields the protein CASSLMQSYEQYF.

The V and J genes are TRBV5-6 and TRBJ1-6; TRBD1 might be the D (6 bases). V was trimmed by 1 base and J by 15 bases, leaving 20 bases between them. The germline gives CDR1 SGHDT, CDR2 YYEEEE. This CDR3 spans 15 amino acids. Here the CDR3 DNA reads TGTGCCAGCAGCTTGCCCGGGATCAGGGGAGGGATCCTCCACTTT. It encodes CASSLPGIRGGILHF.

The chain joins TRBV12-3 or TRBV12-4 to TRBJ2-7, with D unclear. CDR3 length: 15 amino acids. V lost 5 bases to trimming and J lost 1 base, with 15 bases between them. The CDR3, as DNA: TGTGCCAGCAGTGTGGGTCGTCTGGGGTCCTACGAGCAGTACTTC. Its translation is CASSVGRLGSYEQYF.

The CDR3 DNA follows: TGTGCCAGCAGTTACTCGTCCGCTGGAGGGGAGCAGTACTTC. The encoded protein is CASSYSSAGGEQYF. The chain recombines TRBV6-5 with TRBJ2-7, with D perhaps TRBD2 (6 bases). Germline V lookup: CDR1 MNHEY, CDR2 SVGAGI. The CDR3 is 14 amino acids. The V end was cut by 0 bases, the J end by 7 bases, with 13 bases between.

V is TRBV7-6 and J is TRBJ1-2; no firm D call. Germline V gives CDR1 SGHVS, CDR2 FNYEAQ. Trimming removed 4 bases from V and 8 bases from J, with 20 bases in between. The CDR3 extends over 15 amino acids. CDR3 sequence reads: CASSSDVGRFRGYTF. In DNA, the CDR3 is TGTGCCAGCAGCTCTGACGTTGGACGGTTCAGAGGCTACACCTTC. Full variable domain (remainder filled in from reference TRBV7-6 and TRBJ1-2): GAGVSQSPRYKVTKRGQDVALRCDPISGHVSLYWYRQALGQGPEFLTYFNYEAQQDKSGLPNDRFSAERPEGSISTLTIQRTEQRDSAMYRCASSSDVGRFRGYTFGSGTRLTVV.

This clonotype appeared a few times. V usage is TRBV10-3 and J usage is TRBJ2-3; 9 bases match TRBD1. Germline CDR1 ENHRY, CDR2 SYGVKD. The CDR3 covers 16 residues. Trimming at V came to 5 bases and at J to 3 bases, leaving 9 bases not matched to a gene. CDR3 sequence reads: CAISTSQGAGTDTQYF. CDR3 nucleotide sequence: TGTGCCATCAGTACCTCACAGGGGGCTGGAACAGATACGCAGTATTTT.

The chain recombines TRBV15 with TRBJ2-2; perhaps D is TRBD1 or TRBD2 (6 bases each). There are 15 residues in the CDR3. Trimming stripped 5 bases from V and 6 bases from J, with 16 bases between. Per germline, CDR1 LNHNV and CDR2 YYDKDF (reference sequence). CDR3 region: CATSLEGHRSGELFF. The CDR3 DNA is TGTGCCACCAGCCTGGAGGGACACCGATCCGGGGAGCTGTTTTTT.

This clonotype was counted a few times. The J gene is TRBJ2-1, the V gene TRBV25-1; no reliable D call. The germline V gene encodes CDR1 MGHDK and CDR2 SYGVNS. This CDR3 is 13 amino acids long. Trimming removed 1 base at V and 3 bases at J, with 4 bases between. The CDR3 DNA sequence: TGTGCCAGCAGTGAATTTGTCTACAATGAGCAGTTCTTC. Its protein product is CASSEFVYNEQFF.

This chain's CDR3 is CASSLEVYYGYTF. The CDR3 DNA sequence: TGTGCCAGCAGCTTGGAGGTTTACTATGGCTACACCTTC. The chain is built from TRBV5-5 and TRBJ1-2, with D uncertain. V lost 0 bases and J lost 3, with 6 bases in between. In germline, CDR1 is SGHKS, CDR2 YYEKEE (reference sequence). CDR3 length: 13 residues.

A note on this clonotype: At one end, the junction sequence differs from germline, possibly due to a read error. The chain employs TRBV5-1 and TRBJ1-1; no definite D call. The length of the CDR3 is 12 residues. Germline-derived CDR1 and CDR2 are SGHRS and YFSETQ. This CDR3 is CASSSGNPEAFF. The CDR3 coding sequence is TGCGCCAGCAGCTCTGGGAACCCTGAAGCTTTCTTT.

At least ten counts were recorded for this clonotype. The junction does not match germline at one end; this may be a read error. This chain joins TRBV5-1 and TRBJ2-3, with D uncertain. The CDR3 extends over 14 amino acids. Germline lookup yields CDR1 SGHRS and CDR2 YFSETQ. The CDR3 coding sequence is TGTGCCAGCAGTCCAGACCCTAGCACAGATACGCAGTATTTT. Its translation: CASSPDPSTDTQYF.

A few counts support this clonotype. This chain uses TRBV24-1 with TRBJ2-2; TRBD1 aligns across 8 bases. Trimming took 4 bases from V and 0 from J; bases not matched to a gene: 6. Germline CDR1 is KGHDR and CDR2 is SFDVKD. The CDR3 extends over 17 amino acids. CDR3 in DNA: TGTGCCACCAGTGAATCATCAGGGGGCCCGAACACCGGGGAGCTGTTTTTT. Protein sequence: CATSESSGGPNTGELFF.

This clonotype was counted ten times or more. The genes are TRBV7-2 and TRBJ1-5, with no clear D. The V end lost 1 base, the J end lost 1 base, and 8 bases lay between the germline ends. The germline V gene encodes CDR1 SGHTA and CDR2 FQGNSA. CDR3 size: 15 residues. This CDR3 reads CASSLDPGSNQPQHF. The CDR3 DNA sequence: TGTGCCAGCAGCTTAGATCCGGGGAGCAATCAGCCCCAGCATTTT.

This clonotype was detected only a few times. The genes are TRBV20-1 and TRBJ1-1; D perhaps matches TRBD1 (6 bases). CDR1 DFQATT and CDR2 SNEGSKA come from the germline V gene (reference sequence). The CDR3 has 15 residues. Between the trimmed V and J ends, which lost 4 bases and 2 bases, there was a span of 17 bases. CDR3 nucleotides: TGCAGTGCTACTGTCTCGGGACACTCTAACACTGAAGCTTTCTTT. It encodes CSATVSGHSNTEAFF.

The chain is built from TRBV25-1 and TRBJ2-3; weak D call: TRBD1 (6 bases). V lost 3 bases and J 4 bases, leaving 14 bases between the germline ends. The CDR3 contains 15 residues. Per germline, CDR1 MGHDK and CDR2 SYGVNS. CDR3 sequence: CASSDYGRGADTQYF. The CDR3 bases are TGTGCCAGCAGTGACTATGGCAGGGGCGCAGATACGCAGTATTTT.